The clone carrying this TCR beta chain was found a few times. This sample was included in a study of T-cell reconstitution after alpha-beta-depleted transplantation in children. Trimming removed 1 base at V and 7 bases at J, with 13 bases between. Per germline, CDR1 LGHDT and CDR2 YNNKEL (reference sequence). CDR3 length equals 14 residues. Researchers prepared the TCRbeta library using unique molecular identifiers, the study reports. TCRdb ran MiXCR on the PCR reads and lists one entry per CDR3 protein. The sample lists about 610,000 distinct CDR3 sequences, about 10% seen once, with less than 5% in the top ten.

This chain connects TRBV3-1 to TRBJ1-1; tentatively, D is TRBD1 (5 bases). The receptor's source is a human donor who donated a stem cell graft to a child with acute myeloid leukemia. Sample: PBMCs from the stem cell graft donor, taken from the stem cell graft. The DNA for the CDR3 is TGTGCCAGCAGCCAAGGAAGTTGGGGGAATGAAGCTTTCTTT. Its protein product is CASSQGSWGNEAFF.